This is a list of T cell receptor beta chains from one sample in a study of blood T cell repertoires in COVID-19. TCRdb keeps only in-frame clones here, not all; method: immunoSEQ multiplex PCR. The table lists around 180,000 clones, around 80% of them singletons. Sequenced sample: peripheral blood. The receptors were sampled from a woman of 80 years or more with COVID-19, enrolled during active disease. CDR3s include the opening cysteine and the closing phenylalanine or tryptophan. A D gene is named only where the DNA matches it firmly. Part of the rows lack a size; the others show once, few, many or a class for expanded clones.

16 | once | TRBD2 | TRBJ2-3 | TRBV28 | CASSGGLAFSTDTQYF | TGTGCCAGCAGTGGGGGACTAGCGTTCAGCACAGATACGCAGTATTTT
14 | once | TRBD2 | TRBJ2-1 | TRBV19 | CASSLASGINEQFF | TGTGCCAGTAGTCTGGCTAGCGGGATCAATGAGCAGTTCTTC
15 | - | - | TRBJ2-2 | TRBV15 | CATSRGQENTGELFF | TGTGCCACCTCCCGAGGGCAGGAGAACACCGGGGAGCTGTTTTTT
11 | - | - | TRBJ2-5 | TRBV27 | CASSHQETQYF | TGTGCCAGCAGTCATCAAGAGACCCAGTACTTC
14 | - | - | TRBJ2-2 | TRBV7-2 | CASSLVGATGELFF | TGTGCCAGCAGCTTAGTAGGGGCCACCGGGGAGCTGTTTTTT
15 | - | - | TRBJ1-1 | TRBV4-1 | CASSQSVQGGTEAFF | TGCGCCAGCAGCCAAAGCGTCCAGGGCGGAACTGAAGCTTTCTTT
13 | - | TRBD1 | TRBJ1-2 | TRBV2 | CASRDRVGYGYTF | TGTGCCTCCCGGGACAGGGTGGGCTATGGCTACACCTTC
15 | - | TRBD1 | TRBJ2-5 | TRBV5-1 | CASSLGSRGRETQYF | TGCGCCAGCAGCTTGGGGAGCAGGGGGCGAGAGACCCAGTACTTC
18 | - | - | TRBJ2-2 | TRBV4-1 | CASSLKVMGSSGTGELFF | TGCGCCAGCAGCCTCAAGGTGATGGGTAGCAGCGGCACCGGGGAGCTGTTTTTT
17 | - | TRBD2 | TRBJ2-3 | TRBV4-3 | CASSQEWSGGTTDTQYF | TGCGCCAGCAGCCAAGAGTGGAGCGGGGGGACCACAGATACGCAGTATTTT
16 | - | TRBD2 | TRBJ2-1 | TRBV24-1 | CATSDTRGSSYNEQFF | TGTGCCACCAGTGATACGCGGGGGAGCTCCTACAATGAGCAGTTCTTC
13 | - | - | TRBJ1-5 | TRBV6-5 | CAGRVNDNQPQHF | TGTGCCGGCAGGGTAAACGACAACCAGCCCCAGCATTTT
15 | - | - | TRBJ1-5 | TRBV7-8 | CASSLDGYSNQPQHF | TGTGCCAGCAGCTTAGACGGGTATAGCAATCAGCCCCAGCATTTT
15 | - | - | TRBJ1-3 | TRBV5-1 | CASSLSVSEGDTIYF | TGCGCCAGCAGCTTGTCTGTGAGCGAAGGGGACACCATATATTTT
16 | - | TRBD1 | TRBJ1-1 | TRBV10-3 | CAISESGGTGNTEAFF | TGTGCCATCAGTGAGTCAGGCGGGACAGGAAACACTGAAGCTTTCTTT
14 | - | - | TRBJ2-1 | TRBV29-1 | CSVDGTPSYNEQFF | TGCAGCGTTGACGGGACACCATCCTACAATGAGCAGTTCTTC
16 | few | TRBD1 | TRBJ1-5 | TRBV24-1 | CATSDPGRDRDQPQHF | TGTGCCACCAGTGACCCTGGCCGGGACAGGGATCAGCCCCAGCATTTT
15 | - | TRBD1 | TRBJ1-2 | TRBV6-2/TRBV6-3 | CASSSPGQGAEGYTF | TGTGCCAGCAGCAGTCCGGGACAGGGGGCGGAAGGCTACACCTTC
11 | - | - | TRBJ2-3 | TRBV20-1 | CSARFADTQYF | TGCAGTGCTAGATTCGCAGATACGCAGTATTTT
17 | - | TRBD1 | TRBJ1-2 | TRBV9 | CASSIWDRGHGGYGYTF | TGTGCCAGCAGTATATGGGACAGGGGGCATGGCGGATATGGCTACACCTTC
15 | - | TRBD1 | TRBJ2-7 | TRBV9 | CASSARDRGGYEQYF | TGTGCCAGCAGCGCGCGGGACAGGGGAGGCTACGAGCAGTACTTC
14 | once | TRBD1 | TRBJ1-2 | TRBV7-9 | CASSGRQGNYGYTF | TGTGCCAGCAGCGGCCGACAGGGGAACTATGGCTACACCTTC
16 | - | TRBD1 | TRBJ2-7 | TRBV5-8 | CASSQGQDGLSYEQYF | TGTGCCAGCAGCCAAGGACAGGATGGCCTCTCCTACGAGCAGTACTTC
14 | few | TRBD1 | TRBJ1-2 | TRBV5-8 | CASSSGDRGYGYTF | TGTGCCAGCAGCTCCGGGGACAGGGGGTATGGCTACACCTTC
17 | - | TRBD2 | TRBJ2-7 | TRBV3-1/TRBV3-2 | CASSQDLRGGVTYEQYF | TGTGCCAGCAGCCAAGACTTGCGGGGGGGGGTTACCTACGAGCAGTACTTC
16 | once | TRBD2 | TRBJ2-2 | TRBV6-5 | CASSWTSGMGSGELFF | TGTGCCAGCAGTTGGACTAGCGGGATGGGCTCCGGGGAGCTGTTTTTT
12 | - | - | TRBJ2-7 | TRBV6-7 | CASSWPYLEQYF | TGTGCCAGCAGTTGGCCTTACCTGGAGCAGTACTTC
13 | - | - | TRBJ1-2 | TRBV5-1 | CASSWRLMDGYTF | TGCGCCAGCAGTTGGCGGCTGATGGATGGCTACACCTTC
14 | - | - | TRBJ2-1 | TRBV2 | CASGVRDNYNEQFF | TGTGCCAGTGGGGTCCGGGACAACTACAATGAGCAGTTCTTC
14 | - | TRBD1 | TRBJ1-4 | TRBV11-2 | CASSRTGQAEKLFF | TGTGCCAGCAGCAGGACAGGGCAGGCGGAAAAACTGTTTTTT
15 | - | TRBD2 | TRBJ2-5 | TRBV7-8 | CASSSYMGGQETQYF | TGTGCCAGCAGCTCTTATATGGGGGGGCAAGAGACCCAGTACTTC
15 | once | TRBD1 | TRBJ2-7 | TRBV10-3 | CAISESRTGNDEQYF | TGTGCCATCAGTGAGTCTAGGACAGGGAACGACGAGCAGTACTTC
14 | once | TRBD2 | TRBJ2-1 | TRBV4-2 | CASSQPGTRGEQFF | TGTGCCAGCAGCCAGCCCGGGACTAGAGGCGAGCAGTTCTTC
14 | - | - | TRBJ1-2 | TRBV4-3 | CASSHDRAKSGYTF | TGCGCCAGCAGCCATGACAGAGCCAAGAGTGGCTACACCTTC
16 | once | TRBD1 | TRBJ1-2 | TRBV28 | CASSLSGTGRHYGYTF | TGTGCCAGCAGTTTATCCGGGACAGGGCGTCACTATGGCTACACCTTC
14 | - | - | TRBJ2-7 | TRBV5-6 | CASSLTGKPYEQYF | TGTGCCAGCAGCTTAACAGGGAAACCCTACGAGCAGTACTTC
17 | - | TRBD2 | TRBJ2-1 | TRBV2 | CASSELAGGPSYNEQFF | TGTGCCAGCAGTGAACTAGCGGGAGGGCCATCCTACAATGAGCAGTTCTTC
12 | - | - | TRBJ1-5 | TRBV10-2 | CASSESGQPQHF | TGCGCCAGCAGTGAGTCCGGTCAGCCCCAGCATTTT
15 | - | - | TRBJ1-1 | TRBV5-1 | CASSVFYGEVTEAFF | TGCGCCAGCAGCGTATTTTACGGGGAGGTCACTGAAGCTTTCTTT
15 | - | TRBD1 | TRBJ1-1 | TRBV5-1 | CASRVGQGGNTEAFF | TGCGCCAGCAGAGTTGGACAGGGGGGGAACACTGAAGCTTTCTTT
14 | - | TRBD1 | TRBJ2-2 | TRBV24-1 | CATRPGQGAGELFF | TGTGCCACCAGGCCGGGACAGGGGGCCGGGGAGCTGTTTTTT